Listed here is a single T cell receptor (beta chain). This entry is derived from a study of T cell changes during pregnancy in multiple sclerosis. Germline CDR1 is MDHEN and CDR2 is SYDVKM. Trimming removed 8 bases from V and 2 bases from J; junction bases left unmatched: 7. CDR3 length equals 14 residues. The data were produced by immunoSEQ multiplex PCR, yet TCRdb's version contains in-frame clones alone and is incomplete. The top ten hold about 4% of the sample, which has under 90,000 clones, 80% to 95% seen once. Material: peripheral blood, obtained after pregnancy. V and J are TRBV28 and TRBJ2-7, with 9 bases matching TRBD1. This TCR came from a female donor in good health, enrolled as a control in a pregnancy study. CDR3 in amino acids: CASGLTGGPYEQYF. CDR3 nucleotide sequence: TGTGCCAGCGGACTGACAGGGGGTCCCTACGAGCAGTACTTC.